This entry lists 18 T cell receptor beta chains sequenced from one sample in a study of regulatory T cells in long-lasting Graves disease. Time point defined: persistent/refractory GD, antithyroid drugs over 5 years with positive TRAb. The authors made the TCR library using RNA they extracted from PBMCs. Through Arm-PCR of CDR3 regions and iRepertoire HTBI primers, TCR beta libraries were built. TCRdb recomputed calls from the multiplex PCR reads with MiXCR, one row per CDR3 protein. The profile shows 430,000 or so distinct CDR3 sequences, approximately 22% of them singletons. The source was peripheral blood mononuclear cells (PBMCs), collected when the disease was refractory, from a patient treated with antithyroid drugs. Source of these receptors: a female donor with Graves disease.

This clonotype occurred a few times. V gene TRBV27 combines with J gene TRBJ2-3, with unresolved D. CDR1 is MNHEY, CDR2 SMNVEV, per germline (reference sequence). The CDR3 runs 12 residues. V shed 5 bases and J shed 9 bases, with 12 bases lying between them. CDR3: CASSPTVGTQYF. The CDR3 DNA follows: TGTGCCAGCAGTCCGACGGTGGGGACGCAGTATTTT.

The chain employs TRBV28 and TRBJ1-2; D not certain. Germline CDR1 reads MDHEN; CDR2 reads SYDVKM. With 2 bases removed from V and 3 bases from J, the gap between germline ends came to 19 bases. CDR3 size: 17 residues. CDR3 in amino acids: CASSLSWAGVLYYGYTF. The CDR3 DNA is TGTGCCAGCAGTTTAAGCTGGGCAGGCGTCCTTTACTATGGCTACACCTTC.

The chain combines TRBV20-1 with TRBJ2-2, with D maybe TRBD2 (5 bases). CDR3 length: 16 residues. Trimming took 3 bases from V and 2 from J, leaving 16 bases between them. The germline gives CDR1 DFQATT, CDR2 SNEGSKA (reference sequence). The CDR3 is CSARGEGTLNTGELFF. The CDR3 bases are TGCAGTGCTAGGGGAGAGGGAACCCTTAACACCGGGGAGCTGTTTTTT.

This clonotype was counted a single time. This could be a read error, since a much larger clone is one nucleotide away. The chain joins TRBV20-1 to TRBJ2-5, with D perhaps matching TRBD2 (6 bases). V was cut by 1 base and J by 4 bases, with 13 bases left in between. The germline V gene has CDR1 DFQATT and CDR2 SNEGSKA (reference sequence). There are 14 residues in the CDR3. The CDR3 sequence: CSARVRDFRETQYF. CDR3 DNA: TGCAGTGCTAGAGTACGGGACTTCCGAGAGACCCAGTACTTC.

This clonotype came up a few times. The chain has TRBV6-1 and TRBJ2-1; D is unclear. Trimming pared 9 bases from V and 7 bases from J, leaving 4 bases between. CDR1 is MNHNS and CDR2 is SASEGT in the germline V gene. CDR3 length: 9 residues. The chain's CDR3 is CARGNEQFF. Here the CDR3 DNA reads TGTGCCAGGGGGAATGAGCAGTTCTTC.

The rearrangement uses TRBV6-1 and TRBJ1-5, with D perhaps matching TRBD1 (6 bases). With 5 bases removed from V and 5 bases from J, the gap between germline ends came to 13 bases. Germline lookup yields CDR1 MNHNS and CDR2 SASEGT. This CDR3 has 14 residues. CDR3 sequence reads: CASSPTGGHQPQHF. The CDR3 nucleotides read TGTGCCAGCAGTCCCACCGGGGGGCATCAGCCCCAGCATTTT.

The V gene is TRBV11-3, the J gene TRBJ2-3, with 7 bases matching TRBD2. This CDR3 spans 13 amino acids. V was clipped by 9 bases and J by 2 bases; unmatched bases: 5. Germline CDR1 and CDR2: SGHNT and YENEEA. CDR3 nucleotides: TGTGCCAGTAGCGGGCGCGACACAGATACGCAGTATTTT. Its protein product is CASSGRDTDTQYF. The full variable domain, in which reference TRBV11-3 and TRBJ2-3 provide the parts outside the CDR3, is EAGVVQSPRYKIIEKKQPVAFWCNPISGHNTLYWYLQNLGQGPELLIRYENEEAVDDSQLPKDRFSAERLKGVDSTLKIQPAELGDSAVYLCASSGRDTDTQYFGPGTRLTVL.

The chain joins TRBV7-3 to TRBJ1-1; D possibly corresponds to TRBD1 (5 bases). V was clipped by 1 base and J by 1 base, with 16 bases between them. Germline V gene data show CDR1 as SGHTA and CDR2 as FQGTGA. The CDR3 is 17 amino acids. In DNA form, the CDR3 reads TGTGCCAGCAGCTTAAAAGGGGACCTACGCCCGAACACTGAAGCTTTCTTT. This gives the protein CASSLKGDLRPNTEAFF.

Many counts were recorded for this clonotype. The chain combines TRBV5-8 with TRBJ2-3; D is possibly TRBD2 (6 bases). V was clipped by 4 bases and J by 1 base, with 13 bases between them. This CDR3 comprises 15 residues. Looked up from germline, CDR1 is SGHTS and CDR2 is YDEGEE. The DNA for the CDR3 is TGTGCCAGCAGCAGGTGGACTACCCGCACAGATACGCAGTATTTT. Its protein product is CASSRWTTRTDTQYF.

This clonotype was detected only a few times. The V call is TRBV30, the J call TRBJ1-4, with D tentatively TRBD1 (5 bases). Trimming removed 0 bases at V and 8 bases at J, with 10 bases between. This CDR3 is 13 amino acids long. CDR1 GTSNPN and CDR2 SVGIG come from the germline V gene (reference sequence). In nucleotides, the CDR3 is TGTGCCTGGAGTGTTGGGGCGAGGGAAAAACTGTTTTTT. Its translation: CAWSVGAREKLFF.

This clonotype showed up many times. The chain carries TRBV27 and TRBJ2-2, with 10 bases aligning to TRBD1. The CDR3 consists of 17 residues. CDR1 and CDR2 (germline): MNHEY, SMNVEV (reference sequence). V was pared by 5 bases and J by 6 bases, with 12 bases of the junction left unmatched. As DNA, the CDR3 is TGTGCCAGCAGTCTTCCCCGGGACAGGGGACCGGCCGGGGAGCTGTTTTTT. Translated: CASSLPRDRGPAGELFF.

This sequence joins TRBV3-1 and TRBJ2-4; TRBD1 might be the D (6 bases). V was cut by 3 bases and J by 0 bases, with 9 bases left in between. CDR1 and CDR2 (germline): LGHDT, YNNKEL (reference sequence). The CDR3 extends over 15 amino acids. DNA for the CDR3: TGTGCCAGCAGCCACTCAGGGGTAGCCAAAAACATTCAGTACTTC. Its protein product is CASSHSGVAKNIQYF.

This clonotype was picked up a small number of times. CDR3 in DNA: TGTGCCAGCAGTTTCCTCCACCCTAGCACAGATACGCAGTATTTT. Encoded protein: CASSFLHPSTDTQYF. This rearrangement joins TRBV27 to TRBJ2-3; D remains unclear. This CDR3 region has 15 residues. V lost 3 bases and J 0 bases, leaving 10 bases between the germline ends. Germline values: CDR1 MNHEY, CDR2 SMNVEV (reference sequence).

This clonotype was counted ten times or more. The V call is TRBV6-1, the J call TRBJ2-7; D possibly matches TRBD1 or TRBD2 (5 bases each). The V gene lost 2 bases and the J gene lost 4 bases, with 12 bases spanning the gap. This CDR3 is 14 amino acids long. In germline, CDR1 is MNHNS, CDR2 SASEGT. The CDR3 bases are TGTGCCAGCAGTGAAACGAGGGGAATTTACGAGCAGTACTTC. The encoded protein is CASSETRGIYEQYF.

This clonotype was observed at least ten times. The DNA for the CDR3 is TGCAGTGCTAGAGATAGATGGGAGACCCAGTACTTC. Protein sequence: CSARDRWETQYF. The chain is built from TRBV20-1 and TRBJ2-5; D call uncertain. V was clipped by 0 bases and J by 5 bases, with 7 bases between them. From germline, CDR1 is DFQATT and CDR2 SNEGSKA (reference sequence). CDR3 size: 12 residues.

The J gene is TRBJ2-1, the V gene TRBV7-8; weak D call: TRBD2 (5 bases). The CDR3 length is 14 residues. Germline V gene lookup returns CDR1 SGHVS and CDR2 FQNEAQ. V shed 4 bases and J shed 8 bases, with 15 bases lying between them. DNA for the CDR3: TGTGCCAGCAGCTCCTTTGCCAGCGGCCATGAGCAGTTCTTC. Translation gives CASSSFASGHEQFF.

Note on this clonotype: A read error may explain this, as a much larger clone is one base away. Because it lacks the conserved phenylalanine or tryptophan at the end, this CDR3 is likely a read error. The chain employs TRBV28 and TRBJ2-7; a possible D gene is TRBD1 (5 bases). Germline CDR1 MDHEN, CDR2 SYDVKM. The V end was cut by 5 bases, the J end by 4 bases, with 21 bases between. The CDR3 length is 16 residues. This chain's CDR3 is CASSQTRQLGKYEQYL. The CDR3 DNA sequence: TGTGCCAGCAGTCAAACCCGACAGTTAGGAAAGTACGAGCAGTACCTC.

This clonotype occurred many times. A junction boundary mismatches the germline segment, possibly from a read error. V is TRBV12-3 or TRBV12-4 and J is TRBJ1-2; no definite D call. CDR3 length: 13 residues. Here the CDR3 DNA reads TGTGCCAGCAGCTTAGGGAGAAACTATGGCTACACCTTC. It specifies CASSLGRNYGYTF.